These 25 T cell receptor beta chains originate from one sample sequenced in a study of graft-versus-host responses after intestinal transplantation. Plating combined around 200,000 CFSE-labeled responder cells with around 200,000 irradiated, violet-dye-labeled stimulator cells. The table came from immunoSEQ multiplex PCR; TCRdb's copy has only in-frame clones and leaves some out. The sample shows around 7,400 clones, roughly a third of them seen only once. The starting material was alloreactive CD8+ T cells from a mixed lymphocyte reaction culture, obtained before transplantation. Subset noted: CFSE-low proliferating T cells sorted from roughly six-day pre-transplant mixed lymphocyte reaction (GvH or HvG direction). The source of these receptors is a human patient who was an organ donor for intestinal transplantation.

V and J are TRBV6-6 and TRBJ1-2, with 8 bases lining up with TRBD1. The CDR3 spans 15 residues. Trimming cost V 4 bases and J 6 bases; bases outside gene matches: 10. Per the germline V gene, CDR1 is MNHNY and CDR2 is SVGAGI (reference sequence). The CDR3 DNA follows: TGTGCCAGCAGTTCGGAAATTTACAGGGGGAATGGCTACACCTTC. Protein: CASSSEIYRGNGYTF.

The V gene is TRBV30, the J gene TRBJ1-6, with D perhaps TRBD1 (6 bases). Germline V gene data show CDR1 as GTSNPN and CDR2 as SVGIG (reference sequence). Trimming left V 1 base short and J 9 bases short, with 10 bases between. The CDR3 is 13 amino acids. The CDR3 bases are TGTGCCTGGAGTGACACAGGGATTTCACCCCTCCACTTT. This codes for CAWSDTGISPLHF.

This clone was detected only a few times. The chain uses TRBV6-6 and TRBJ2-2; no firm D call. This CDR3 spans 14 amino acids. The V end lost 2 bases, the J end lost 6 bases, and 10 bases lay between the germline ends. CDR1 and CDR2 (germline): MNHNY, SVGAGI (reference sequence). CDR3 coding DNA: TGTGCCAGCAGTTACGAGCTGGGCCCCGGGGAGCTGTTTTTT. Translating it yields CASSYELGPGELFF.

The sample holds one count of this clone. The V gene is TRBV4-1, the J gene TRBJ2-5; D is perhaps TRBD1 (6 bases). The J call may be incorrect, as the DNA end agrees better with TRBJ2-7. Germline CDR1 is MGHRA and CDR2 is YSYEKL. This CDR3 spans 14 amino acids. In nucleotides, the CDR3 is TGCGCCAGCAGCCAGCCCGGACAGAGGTACGAGCAGTACTTC. Its translation: CASSQPGQRYEQYF.

This clone was seen more than once but under ten times. This chain links TRBV7-9 with TRBJ2-2; 7 nucleotides line up with TRBD2. This CDR3 is built from 14 residues. Germline V gives CDR1 SEHNR, CDR2 FQNEAQ (reference sequence). The V gene end was trimmed by 7 bases and the J gene end by 4 bases; junction bases not matched to a gene: 6. The CDR3 region has the DNA TGTGCCAGCATAACCTGGGGGGGCACCGGGGAGCTGTTTTTT. Amino acid sequence: CASITWGGTGELFF.

In its sample, this clone was seen a few times. A read error may account for a junction end that differs from germline. The chain uses TRBV5-1 and TRBJ1-5; D is possibly TRBD1 (6 bases). CDR1 and CDR2 (germline): SGHRS, YFSETQ. There are 20 residues in the CDR3. The DNA of the CDR3 is TGCGCCAGCCGCTTAAGGAATGAGGACAGTTTTTTCTATAGCAATCAGCCCCAGCATTTT. Protein: CASRLRNEDSFFYSNQPQHF.

This sequence joins TRBV5-8 and TRBJ1-2; D is uncertain. Trimming took 1 base from V and 2 from J, leaving 12 bases between them. The CDR3 loop spans 15 amino acids. CDR1 is SGHTS and CDR2 is YDEGEE in the germline V gene. The CDR3 sequence: CASSLFGWENYGYTF. DNA of the CDR3: TGTGCCAGCAGCTTGTTTGGATGGGAGAACTATGGCTACACCTTC.

This sequence joins TRBV9 and TRBJ2-1; D may be TRBD2 (6 bases). CDR1 and CDR2 from the germline V gene are SGDLS and YYNGEE. There are 15 residues in the CDR3. V lost 0 bases and J 2 bases, leaving 9 bases between the germline ends. Written as DNA, the CDR3 is TGTGCCAGCAGCGTAGCGGGAGAGACCTACAATGAGCAGTTCTTC. Its protein product is CASSVAGETYNEQFF.

Of note for this clone: The sample contains more than one DNA sequence encoding this CDR3. This chain joins TRBV19 and TRBJ1-5; tentative D call: TRBD1 (5 bases). Germline V gene sequence: CDR1 LNHDA, CDR2 SQIVND (reference sequence). Trimming cost V 2 bases and J 11 bases, with 19 bases left between them. This CDR3 is 15 amino acids long. The CDR3 sequence is CASSIRGGRRRAQHF. DNA of the CDR3: TGTGCCAGTAGTATAAGGGGCGGTCGTCGAAGGGCCCAGCATTTT.

The chain uses TRBV7-9 and TRBJ2-7, with 7 nucleotides matching TRBD1. Looked up from germline, CDR1 is SEHNR and CDR2 is FQNEAQ (reference sequence). The V and J ends lost 10 bases and 2 bases, in that order; junction bases with no gene match: 14. The CDR3 sequence is 15 residues long. The CDR3 sequence: CATQGEQMIPYEQYF. The CDR3 nucleotides read TGTGCCACCCAGGGGGAACAGATGATTCCCTACGAGCAGTACTTC.

The chain links TRBV28 to TRBJ1-1; D is unresolved. With 6 bases removed from V and 0 bases from J, the gap between germline ends came to 17 bases. Germline CDR1 and CDR2: MDHEN and SYDVKM. The CDR3 is 16 residues long. The CDR3 region is CASSDGKVPLNTEAFF. CDR3 sequence (DNA): TGTGCCAGCAGCGACGGGAAGGTTCCCCTGAACACTGAAGCTTTCTTT.

The J gene is TRBJ1-5, the V gene TRBV2; D possibly corresponds to TRBD1 (6 bases). Germline loops: CDR1 SNHLY, CDR2 FYNNEI. V was shortened by 3 bases and J by 2 bases, with 17 bases between the two germline ends. The CDR3 has 17 amino acids. In DNA, the CDR3 is TGTGCCAGCAGTGAGTTTTGGGGGCATGTGGGCAATCAGCCCCAGCATTTT. It codes for CASSEFWGHVGNQPQHF.

This clone has just a few counts. V gene TRBV19 combines with J gene TRBJ2-7, with D possibly matching TRBD2 (6 bases). This CDR3 spans 13 amino acids. Germline assignment: CDR1 LNHDA and CDR2 SQIVND (reference sequence). V was shortened by 5 bases and J by 2 bases, with 10 bases between the two germline ends. The CDR3 region is CASSAGSTYEQYF. The CDR3 DNA follows: TGTGCCAGTAGTGCGGGAAGTACCTACGAGCAGTACTTC. The full variable domain, rest sourced from reference TRBV19 and TRBJ2-7, is DGGITQSPKYLFRKEGQNVTLSCEQNLNHDAMYWYRQDPGQGLRLIYYSQIVNDFQKGDIAEGYSVSREKKESFPLTVTSAQKNPTAFYLCASSAGSTYEQYFGPGTRLTVT.

The rearrangement links TRBV7-9 to TRBJ2-1, with 10 bases identical to TRBD2. The CDR3 extends over 14 amino acids. The J segment lost 5 bases and the V segment lost 5 bases, leaving 3 bases of the junction unmatched. Germline assignment: CDR1 SEHNR and CDR2 FQNEAQ (reference sequence). The CDR3 protein is CASSGTSVDNEQFF. CDR3 sequence (DNA): TGTGCCAGCAGCGGGACTAGCGTCGACAATGAGCAGTTCTTC.

The CDR3 DNA reads as TGTGCCAGCAGTGATTGGGGACAGGCGCTTGAAGCTTTCTTT. Its translation is CASSDWGQALEAFF. This chain links TRBV2 with TRBJ1-1, with 8 bases lining up with TRBD1. The germline gives CDR1 SNHLY, CDR2 FYNNEI. The CDR3 extends over 14 amino acids. Trimming at V came to 3 bases and at J to 7 bases, leaving 7 bases not matched to a gene.

This clone has only a few counts. This sequence joins TRBV28 and TRBJ1-3, with 7 bases matching TRBD1. CDR3 length equals 16 residues. Germline V CDR1 and CDR2: MDHEN, SYDVKM. V was pared by 2 bases and J by 1 base, with 5 bases of the junction left unmatched. The CDR3 region has the DNA TGTGCCAGCAGTTTACCGACAGGGAGATCTGGAAACACCATATATTTT. It yields the protein CASSLPTGRSGNTIYF.

The chain couples TRBV6-5 to TRBJ2-1, with 11 bases aligning to TRBD2. CDR3 length: 14 residues. The junction had 5 bases not matched to a gene; V was cut back by 5 bases and J by 8 bases. CDR1 MNHEY and CDR2 SVGAGI come from the germline V gene. The CDR3 bases are TGTGCCAGCAGTCGTAGCGGGAGGGCCCATGAGCAGTTCTTC. It is translated as CASSRSGRAHEQFF.

This clone has more than one count but fewer than ten. The gene calls are TRBV28 and TRBJ2-5; 11 bases match TRBD2. The V gene end was trimmed by 7 bases and the J gene end by 1 base; junction bases not matched to a gene: 11. CDR3 length: 17 amino acids. The germline gives CDR1 MDHEN, CDR2 SYDVKM. This chain's CDR3 is CASNDWSSGRAQETQYF. CDR3 coding DNA: TGTGCCAGCAATGACTGGAGTAGCGGGAGGGCCCAAGAGACCCAGTACTTC.

In its sample, this clone was seen a few times. Written as DNA, the CDR3 is TGTGCCAGCAGTGACTCGATTTACGTTTTTCAGGGCCAAGAGACCCAGTACTTC. It translates to CASSDSIYVFQGQETQYF. This chain joins TRBV6-4 and TRBJ2-5; TRBD1 is a possible D gene (5 bases). From germline, CDR1 is MRHNA and CDR2 SNTAGT. The CDR3 extends over 18 amino acids. The V gene lost 0 bases and the J gene lost 1 base, with 18 bases spanning the gap.

CDR3 sequence reads: CASSNIWRAELTDEQFF. CDR3 in DNA: TGTGCCAGCAGTAACATCTGGAGGGCCGAACTTACCGATGAGCAGTTCTTC. J is TRBJ2-1 and V is TRBV9; weak D call: TRBD2 (6 bases). Germline V gene data show CDR1 as SGDLS and CDR2 as YYNGEE. The CDR3 has 17 residues. The V end was cut by 5 bases, the J end by 8 bases, with 26 bases between.

This clone has a handful of counts. At one end, the junction sequence differs from germline, possibly due to a read error. The chain combines TRBV7-2 with TRBJ2-3; TRBD1 is a possible D gene (6 bases). The CDR3 covers 15 residues. CDR1 and CDR2 (germline): SGHTA, FQGNSA. CDR3 bases: TGTGCCAGCAGCCACAGGGTGTTACGGACAGTTACGCAGTATTTT. Translating it yields CASSHRVLRTVTQYF.

By sample fraction, this clone is medium-sized. The rearrangement joins TRBV6-5 to TRBJ1-1; D gene ambiguous. The germline V gene encodes CDR1 MNHEY and CDR2 SVGAGI. The CDR3 is 15 residues long. The germline V and J ends were trimmed by 2 bases and 2 bases, with 12 bases remaining between them. CDR3 loop: CASSYIHWPNTEAFF. CDR3 in DNA: TGTGCCAGCAGTTACATCCATTGGCCAAACACTGAAGCTTTCTTT.

V gene TRBV6-1 combines with J gene TRBJ1-2, with D tentatively TRBD1 (6 bases). V lost 5 bases and J lost 7, with 17 bases in between. This CDR3 comprises 14 residues. CDR1 and CDR2 from the germline V gene are MNHNS and SASEGT. CDR3 in DNA: TGTGCCAGCAGTCCCGACAGGTGGGGGGGTGGCTACACCTTC. Translated, it gives CASSPDRWGGGYTF.

The rearrangement uses TRBV5-1 and TRBJ1-4, with D unresolved. Germline CDR1 is SGHRS and CDR2 is YFSETQ. This CDR3 region has 20 residues. V was shortened by 5 bases and J by 5 bases, with 31 bases between the two germline ends. The CDR3 reads CASRPDGYMSGGEENEKLFF. The CDR3 bases are TGCGCCAGCAGACCCGACGGTTATATGTCAGGAGGAGAGGAAAATGAAAAACTGTTTTTT.

The chain carries TRBV5-1 and TRBJ1-3; weak D call: TRBD1 (5 bases). V dropped 4 bases and J dropped 7 bases, with 9 bases sitting between them. Germline CDR1 reads SGHRS; CDR2 reads YFSETQ. The CDR3 runs 12 residues. Here the CDR3 DNA reads TGCGCCAGCAGCACCGGGGGGAACACCATATATTTT. This gives the protein CASSTGGNTIYF.